This TCR beta chain was identified during a study of PD-1 blockade in classical Hodgkin lymphoma. Time point in this sample: cycle 4 day 1 (C4D1), after five to seven weeks of nivolumab. Every patient was affected by relapse after autologous stem cell transplantation, while exposure to brentuximab vedotin was not uniform. With regard to this clone: What it binds is unknown.

TCRdb's copy holds only in-frame clones and misses some; the assay was immunoSEQ multiplex PCR. The sample records around 30,000 clones, around 74% being singletons. CDR1 and CDR2 (germline): MDHEN, SYDVKM. CDR3 length: 15 amino acids. Trimming shortened V by 7 bases and J by 6 bases, and 18 bases separated the two germline ends. Study-wide results and limits: Newly diagnosed patients had baseline TCR diversity that was reportedly lower than that of healthy donors. By C4D1, CD4+ diversity increased significantly, especially in complete responders.

The source material was peripheral blood mononuclear cells (PBMCs), sampled before the fourth cycle of nivolumab. The receptor's source is a human donor with classical Hodgkin lymphoma. This chain connects TRBV28 to TRBJ2-2; D is perhaps TRBD1 (6 bases). As DNA, the CDR3 is TGTGCCAGCACCCTGGACAGCCGAAGCGCCGGGGAGCTGTTTTTT. Amino acid sequence: CASTLDSRSAGELFF.